Below are 14 T cell receptor beta chains sequenced from a single sample in a study of cytomegalovirus exposure and HLA in healthy donors. A multiplex PCR was run with 60 Vbeta primers and 13 Jbeta primers. Assay used: immunoSEQ multiplex PCR; TCRdb lists only in-frame clones, some missing. The table includes 150,000 or so clones, over 70% detected once. The sequenced sample consisted of PBMCs. The receptors were sampled from a woman in her thirties or forties in good health and CMV-seropositive.

The chain is built from TRBV30 and TRBJ2-3; D is ambiguous. This CDR3 has 13 amino acids. The germline V and J ends were trimmed by 4 bases and 2 bases, with 10 bases remaining between them. Germline CDR1 and CDR2: GTSNPN and SVGIG (reference sequence). The CDR3 DNA reads as TGTGCCTGGAAAAAGACTTCCACAGATACGCAGTATTTT. Residues: CAWKKTSTDTQYF.

The chain links TRBV28 to TRBJ1-3, with 7 positions matching TRBD1. Trimming cost V 11 bases and J 0 bases; bases outside gene matches: 13. There are 16 residues in the CDR3. Germline loops: CDR1 MDHEN, CDR2 SYDVKM. The CDR3 sequence is CASRGQDPYSGNTIYF. DNA of the CDR3: TGTGCCTCGCGAGGACAGGATCCTTACTCTGGAAACACCATATATTTT.

This clone has only a few counts. V is TRBV5-1 and J is TRBJ1-6, with a tentative D call TRBD1 (6 bases). Trimming cost V 0 bases and J 8 bases, with 9 bases left between them. CDR3 size: 14 residues. Germline V gives CDR1 SGHRS, CDR2 YFSETQ. The CDR3 reads CASSLAQGDSPLHF. The DNA for the CDR3 is TGCGCCAGCAGCTTGGCACAGGGCGATTCACCCCTCCACTTT.

The chain combines TRBV19 with TRBJ1-1; TRBD1 matches at 7 bases. CDR1 LNHDA and CDR2 SQIVND come from the germline V gene (reference sequence). V lost 4 bases to trimming and J lost 9 bases; unmatched junction nucleotides: 5. This CDR3 region has 12 residues. The CDR3 DNA reads as TGTGCCAGTAGTAGACAACAGGGGAAAGCTTTCTTT. Its protein product is CASSRQQGKAFF.

A word on this clone: One end of the junction does not line up with germline, which may come from a read error. The chain recombines TRBV15 with TRBJ1-2, with TRBD1 matching 9 bases. Germline CDR1 is LNHNV and CDR2 is YYDKDF (reference sequence). The CDR3 runs 16 residues. CDR3 DNA sequence: TGTGCCACCAGCGGAGAACAGGGGGCGCGACTCCTCGGCTACACCTTC. Its protein product is CATSGEQGARLLGYTF.

The genes are TRBV9 and TRBJ2-7, with 7 bases fitting TRBD1. Unmatched junction bases numbered 6, after V lost 0 bases and J lost 3 bases. Germline V CDR1 and CDR2: SGDLS, YYNGEE. The CDR3 runs to 15 residues. The CDR3 is CASSVGGGAVYEQYF. As DNA, the CDR3 is TGTGCCAGCAGCGTAGGAGGGGGCGCCGTCTACGAGCAGTACTTC.

V gene TRBV6-1 combines with J gene TRBJ1-2; tentative D call: TRBD1 (6 bases). CDR1 and CDR2 from the germline V gene are MNHNS and SASEGT. This CDR3 has 14 amino acids. Trimming took off 3 bases at V and 1 base at J, with 9 bases between the two ends. CDR3 sequence: CASSDLRGNYGYTF. CDR3 nucleotides: TGTGCCAGCAGTGATCTCAGGGGTAACTATGGCTACACCTTC.

The chain employs TRBV19 and TRBJ1-5; the match to TRBD1 covers 9 bases. This CDR3 region has 15 residues. With V trimmed by 3 bases and J by 6 bases, 6 bases remained unmatched. Germline CDR1 LNHDA, CDR2 SQIVND (reference sequence). CDR3 in amino acids: CASSMEGTGFQPQHF. The DNA of the CDR3 is TGTGCCAGTAGTATGGAGGGGACAGGGTTTCAGCCCCAGCATTTT.

Note on this clone: The junction and the germline gene differ at one end; a read error may be behind it. The chain combines TRBV5-1 with TRBJ2-7; 7 bases fit TRBD1. Germline assignment: CDR1 SGHRS and CDR2 YFSETQ. CDR3 length: 15 amino acids. CDR3 amino acids: CASGLPRTGTYEQYF. The CDR3, as DNA: TGCGCCAGCGGCTTGCCGCGGACAGGCACCTACGAGCAGTACTTC.

The genes are TRBV5-6 and TRBJ1-6; 9 bases are shared with TRBD1. V lost 2 bases, J lost 6 bases, and 3 bases stayed unmatched. The CDR3 loop spans 15 amino acids. CDR1 SGHDT and CDR2 YYEEEE come from the germline V gene. CDR3 sequence: CASSLQGASNSPLHF. The CDR3 bases are TGTGCCAGCAGCTTACAGGGGGCGTCTAATTCACCCCTCCACTTT. Full variable domain (rest looked up from reference TRBV5-6 and TRBJ1-6): DAGVTQSPTHLIKTRGQQVTLRCSPKSGHDTVSWYQQALGQGPQFIFQYYEEEERQRGNFPDRFSGHQFPNYSSELNVNALLLGDSALYLCASSLQGASNSPLHFGNGTRLTVT.

J is TRBJ2-1 and V is TRBV6-5; 7 positions match TRBD2. With 5 bases clipped from V and 10 bases from J, the junction kept 2 bases outside the gene matches. The germline V gene has CDR1 MNHEY and CDR2 SVGAGI. The CDR3 covers 11 residues. The CDR3 DNA sequence: TGTGCCAGCAGTGACGGGGGGGAGCAGTTCTTC. Protein sequence: CASSDGGEQFF.

DNA for the CDR3: TGTGCCAGCAGTTACCTAGGGGGGGGCTACGAGCAGTACTTC. Amino acids: CASSYLGGGYEQYF. The chain uses TRBV6-6 and TRBJ2-7; TRBD2 is a possible D gene (7 bases). V was shortened by 2 bases and J by 3 bases, with 11 bases between the two germline ends. This CDR3 region has 14 residues. Germline V gives CDR1 MNHNY, CDR2 SVGAGI (reference sequence).

This clone has only a few counts. The chain is built from TRBV5-1 and TRBJ1-1; D might be TRBD1 (6 bases). Germline-derived CDR1 and CDR2 are SGHRS and YFSETQ. The CDR3 sequence is 13 residues long. V was clipped by 2 bases and J by 4 bases, with 9 bases between them. CDR3 bases: TGCGCCAGCAGCTTAGGGGGGGCCACTGAAGCTTTCTTT. Protein: CASSLGGATEAFF.

The rearrangement joins TRBV5-1 to TRBJ2-4, with D possibly matching TRBD1 (6 bases). Trimming cost V 4 bases and J 6 bases, with 14 bases left between them. The length of the CDR3 is 14 residues. Germline-derived CDR1 and CDR2 are SGHRS and YFSETQ. In DNA, the CDR3 is TGCGCCAGCAGCCTCAACAGGGACCCAAACATTCAGTACTTC. Translation gives CASSLNRDPNIQYF.